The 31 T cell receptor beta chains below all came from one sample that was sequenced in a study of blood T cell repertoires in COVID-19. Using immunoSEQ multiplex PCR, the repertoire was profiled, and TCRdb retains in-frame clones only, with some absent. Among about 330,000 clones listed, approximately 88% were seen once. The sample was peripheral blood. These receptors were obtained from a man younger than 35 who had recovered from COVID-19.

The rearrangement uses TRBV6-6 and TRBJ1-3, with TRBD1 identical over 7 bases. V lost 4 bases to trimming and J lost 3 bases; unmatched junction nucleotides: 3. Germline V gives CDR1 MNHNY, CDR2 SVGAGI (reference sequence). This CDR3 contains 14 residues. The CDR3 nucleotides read TGTGCCAGCAGTTCCGGGACAGTTGGAAACACCATATATTTT. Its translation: CASSSGTVGNTIYF.

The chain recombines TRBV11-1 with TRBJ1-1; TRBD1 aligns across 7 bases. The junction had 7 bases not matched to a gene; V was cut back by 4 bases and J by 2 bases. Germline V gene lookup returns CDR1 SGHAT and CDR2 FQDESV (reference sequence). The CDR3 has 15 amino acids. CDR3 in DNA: TGTGCCAGCAGCTCCAGGGACAGAACCAACACTGAAGCTTTCTTT. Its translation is CASSSRDRTNTEAFF.

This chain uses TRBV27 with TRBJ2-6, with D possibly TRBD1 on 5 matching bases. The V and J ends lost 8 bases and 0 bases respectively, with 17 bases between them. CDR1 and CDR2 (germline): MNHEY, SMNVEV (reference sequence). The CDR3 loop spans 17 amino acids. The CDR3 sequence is CASPMARVGSGANVLTF. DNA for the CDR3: TGTGCCAGCCCCATGGCCAGGGTGGGCTCTGGGGCCAACGTCCTGACTTTC.

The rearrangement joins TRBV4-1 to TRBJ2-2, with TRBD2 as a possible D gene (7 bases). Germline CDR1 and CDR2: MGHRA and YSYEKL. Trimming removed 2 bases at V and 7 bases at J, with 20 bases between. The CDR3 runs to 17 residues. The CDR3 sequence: CASSQPATRGGGGELFF. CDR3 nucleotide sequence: TGCGCCAGCAGCCAACCCGCGACCAGGGGAGGGGGCGGGGAGCTGTTTTTT.

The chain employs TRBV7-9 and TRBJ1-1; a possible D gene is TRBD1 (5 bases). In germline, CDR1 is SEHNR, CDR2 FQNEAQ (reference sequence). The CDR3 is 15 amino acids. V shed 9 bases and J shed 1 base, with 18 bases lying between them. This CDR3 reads CASERTGAGNTEAFF. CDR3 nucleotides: TGTGCCAGTGAAAGAACAGGAGCCGGGAACACTGAAGCTTTCTTT.

The CDR3 nucleotides read TGCGCCAGCAGCTTGGCCGGCGGAGTGAACACTGAAGCTTTCTTT. Its protein is CASSLAGGVNTEAFF. The V gene is TRBV5-1, the J gene TRBJ1-1; D gene uncertain. Germline CDR1 is SGHRS and CDR2 is YFSETQ. This CDR3 spans 15 amino acids. Trimming removed 0 bases at V and 0 bases at J, with 9 bases between.

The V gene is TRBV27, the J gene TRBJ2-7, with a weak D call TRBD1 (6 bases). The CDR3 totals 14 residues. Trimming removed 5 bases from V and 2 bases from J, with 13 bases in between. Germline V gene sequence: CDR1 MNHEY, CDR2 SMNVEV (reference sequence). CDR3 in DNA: TGTGCCAGCAGTCCCGGACAGTTTGCCTACGAGCAGTACTTC. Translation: CASSPGQFAYEQYF.

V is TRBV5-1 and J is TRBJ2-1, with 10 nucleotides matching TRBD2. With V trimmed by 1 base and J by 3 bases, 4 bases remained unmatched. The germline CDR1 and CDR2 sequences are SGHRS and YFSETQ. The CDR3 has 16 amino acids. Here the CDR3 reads CASSLRTSGNYNEQFF. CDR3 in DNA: TGCGCCAGCAGCTTGAGGACTAGCGGAAACTACAATGAGCAGTTCTTC. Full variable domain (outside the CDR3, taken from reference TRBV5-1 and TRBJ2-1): KAGVTQTPRYLIKTRGQQVTLSCSPISGHRSVSWYQQTPGQGLQFLFEYFSETQRNKGNFPGRFSGRQFSNSRSEMNVSTLELGDSALYLCASSLRTSGNYNEQFFGPGTRLTVL.

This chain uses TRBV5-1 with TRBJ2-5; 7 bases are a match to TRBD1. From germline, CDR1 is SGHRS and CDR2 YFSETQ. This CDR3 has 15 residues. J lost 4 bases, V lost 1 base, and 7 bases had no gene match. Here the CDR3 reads CASSLTGDHRETQYF. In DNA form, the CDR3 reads TGCGCCAGCAGCTTGACAGGGGACCATCGAGAGACCCAGTACTTC.

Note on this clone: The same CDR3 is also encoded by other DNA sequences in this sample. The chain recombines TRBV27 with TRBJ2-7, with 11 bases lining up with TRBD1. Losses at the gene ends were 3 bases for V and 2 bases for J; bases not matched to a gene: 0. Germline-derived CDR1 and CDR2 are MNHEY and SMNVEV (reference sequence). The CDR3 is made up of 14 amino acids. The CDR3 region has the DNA TGTGCCAGCAGTTTGGGACAGGGGGCCTACGAGCAGTACTTC. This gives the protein CASSLGQGAYEQYF.

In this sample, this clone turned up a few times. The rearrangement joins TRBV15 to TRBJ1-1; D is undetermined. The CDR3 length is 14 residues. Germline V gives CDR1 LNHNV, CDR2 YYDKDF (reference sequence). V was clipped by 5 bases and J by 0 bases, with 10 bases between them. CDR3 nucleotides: TGTGCCACCAGCGAGCGGGTTGTGAACACTGAAGCTTTCTTT. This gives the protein CATSERVVNTEAFF.

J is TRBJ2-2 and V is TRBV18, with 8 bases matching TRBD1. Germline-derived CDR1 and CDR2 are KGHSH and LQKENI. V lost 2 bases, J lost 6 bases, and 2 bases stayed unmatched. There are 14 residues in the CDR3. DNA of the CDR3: TGTGCCAGCTCACCAGGACAGGGAGCCGGGGAGCTGTTTTTT. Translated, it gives CASSPGQGAGELFF.

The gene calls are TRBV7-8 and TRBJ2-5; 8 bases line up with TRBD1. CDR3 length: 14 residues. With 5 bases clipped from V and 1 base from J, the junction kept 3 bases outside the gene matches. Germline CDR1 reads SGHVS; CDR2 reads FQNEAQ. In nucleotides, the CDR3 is TGTGCCAGCAGCCAGGGACAGGTCCAAGAGACCCAGTACTTC. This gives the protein CASSQGQVQETQYF.

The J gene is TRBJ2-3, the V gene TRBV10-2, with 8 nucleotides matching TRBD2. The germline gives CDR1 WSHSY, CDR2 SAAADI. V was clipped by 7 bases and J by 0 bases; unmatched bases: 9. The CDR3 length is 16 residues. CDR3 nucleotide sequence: TGCGCCAGCACCTACTCCACTAGCGGAAGCACAGATACGCAGTATTTT. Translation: CASTYSTSGSTDTQYF.

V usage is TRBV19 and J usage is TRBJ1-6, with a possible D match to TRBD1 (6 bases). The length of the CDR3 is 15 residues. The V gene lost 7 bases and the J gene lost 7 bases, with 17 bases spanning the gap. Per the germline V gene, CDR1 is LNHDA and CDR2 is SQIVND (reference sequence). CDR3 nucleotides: TGTGCCAGTAACCGGGACACCGGTTTGAATTCACCCCTCCACTTT. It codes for CASNRDTGLNSPLHF.

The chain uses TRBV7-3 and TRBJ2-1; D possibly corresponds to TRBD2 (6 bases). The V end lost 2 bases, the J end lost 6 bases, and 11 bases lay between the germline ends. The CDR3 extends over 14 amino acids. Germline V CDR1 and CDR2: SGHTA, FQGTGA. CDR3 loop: CASSLWRDSNEQFF. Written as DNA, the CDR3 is TGTGCCAGCAGCTTATGGCGGGATAGCAATGAGCAGTTCTTC.

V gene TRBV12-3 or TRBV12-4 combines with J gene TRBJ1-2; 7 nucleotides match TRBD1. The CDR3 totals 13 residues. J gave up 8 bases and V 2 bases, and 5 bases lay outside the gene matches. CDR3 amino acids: CASSLLQGVGYTF. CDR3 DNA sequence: TGTGCCAGCAGTTTACTCCAGGGGGTGGGCTACACCTTC.

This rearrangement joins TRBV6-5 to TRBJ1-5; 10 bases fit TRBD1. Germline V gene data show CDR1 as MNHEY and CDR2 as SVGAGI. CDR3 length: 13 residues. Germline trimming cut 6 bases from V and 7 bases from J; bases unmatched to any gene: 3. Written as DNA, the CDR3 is TGTGCCAGCAGACAGGACAGGGGGCAGCCCCAGCATTTT. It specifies CASRQDRGQPQHF.

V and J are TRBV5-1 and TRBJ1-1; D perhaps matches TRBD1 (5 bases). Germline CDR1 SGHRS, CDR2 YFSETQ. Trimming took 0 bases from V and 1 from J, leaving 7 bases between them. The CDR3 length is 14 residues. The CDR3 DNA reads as TGCGCCAGCAGCTTGGCAGGGCAGAACACTGAAGCTTTCTTT. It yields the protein CASSLAGQNTEAFF.

In DNA form, the CDR3 reads TGTGCCAGCAGCGTGGACAGACGAGAAGACAATGAGCAGTTCTTC. This translates into CASSVDRREDNEQFF. The genes are TRBV7-2 and TRBJ2-1; D may be TRBD1 (6 bases). Germline CDR1 reads SGHTA; CDR2 reads FQGNSA. The CDR3 has 15 residues. V lost 5 bases to trimming and J lost 5 bases, with 16 bases between them.

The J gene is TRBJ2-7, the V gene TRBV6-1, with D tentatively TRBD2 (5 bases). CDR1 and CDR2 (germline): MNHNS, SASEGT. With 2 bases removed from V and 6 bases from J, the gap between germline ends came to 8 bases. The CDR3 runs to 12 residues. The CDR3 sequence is CASSESSSEQYF. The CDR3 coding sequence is TGTGCCAGCAGTGAATCTAGCTCCGAGCAGTACTTC.

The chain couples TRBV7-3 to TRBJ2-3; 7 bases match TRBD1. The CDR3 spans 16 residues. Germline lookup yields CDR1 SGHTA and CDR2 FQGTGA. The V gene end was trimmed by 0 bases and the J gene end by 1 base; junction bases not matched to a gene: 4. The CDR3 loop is CASSLTAGTGTDTQYF. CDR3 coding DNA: TGTGCCAGCAGCTTAACCGCCGGGACAGGCACAGATACGCAGTATTTT.

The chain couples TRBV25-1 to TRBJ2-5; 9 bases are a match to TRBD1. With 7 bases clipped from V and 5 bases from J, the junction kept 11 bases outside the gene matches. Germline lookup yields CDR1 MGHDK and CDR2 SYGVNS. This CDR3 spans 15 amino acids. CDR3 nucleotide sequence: TGTGCCAGCACCCGTGGGGGACAGGGATGGGAGACCCAGTACTTC. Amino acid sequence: CASTRGGQGWETQYF.

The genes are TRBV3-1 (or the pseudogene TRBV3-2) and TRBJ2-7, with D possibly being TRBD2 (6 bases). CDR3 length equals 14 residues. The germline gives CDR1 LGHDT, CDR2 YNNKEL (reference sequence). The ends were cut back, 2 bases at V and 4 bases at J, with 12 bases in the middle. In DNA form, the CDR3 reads TGTGCCAGCAGCCAAATGGGGACTCGGTACGAGCAGTACTTC. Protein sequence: CASSQMGTRYEQYF.

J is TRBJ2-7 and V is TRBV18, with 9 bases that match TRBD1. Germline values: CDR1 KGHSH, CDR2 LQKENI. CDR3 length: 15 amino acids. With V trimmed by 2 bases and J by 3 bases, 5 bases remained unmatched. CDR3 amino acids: CASSPEPDRGYEQYF. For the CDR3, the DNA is TGTGCCAGCTCACCAGAGCCGGACAGGGGCTACGAGCAGTACTTC. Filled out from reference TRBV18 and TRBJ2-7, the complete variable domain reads NAGVMQNPRHLVRRRGQEARLRCSPMKGHSHVYWYRQLPEEGLKFMVYLQKENIIDESGMPKERFSAEFPKEGPSILRIQQVVRGDSAAYFCASSPEPDRGYEQYFGPGTRLTVT.

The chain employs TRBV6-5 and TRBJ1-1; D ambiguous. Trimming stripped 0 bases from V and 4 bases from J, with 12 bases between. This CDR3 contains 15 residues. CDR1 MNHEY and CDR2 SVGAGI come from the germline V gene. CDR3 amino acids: CASSYSFVLSTEAFF. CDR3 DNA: TGTGCCAGCAGTTACTCTTTCGTCCTGAGCACTGAAGCTTTCTTT.

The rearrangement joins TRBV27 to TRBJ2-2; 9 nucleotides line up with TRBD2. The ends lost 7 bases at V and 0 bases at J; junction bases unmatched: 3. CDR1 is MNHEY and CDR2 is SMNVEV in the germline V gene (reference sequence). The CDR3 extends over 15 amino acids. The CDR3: CASKTSGANTGELFF. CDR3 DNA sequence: TGTGCCAGCAAGACTAGCGGAGCGAACACCGGGGAGCTGTTTTTT.

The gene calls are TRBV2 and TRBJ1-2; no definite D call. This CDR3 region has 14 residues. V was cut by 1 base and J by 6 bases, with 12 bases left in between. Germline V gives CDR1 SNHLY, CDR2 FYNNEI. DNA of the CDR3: TGTGCCAGCAGTGAAGGGGTAGTCGGGGATGGCTACACCTTC. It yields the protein CASSEGVVGDGYTF.

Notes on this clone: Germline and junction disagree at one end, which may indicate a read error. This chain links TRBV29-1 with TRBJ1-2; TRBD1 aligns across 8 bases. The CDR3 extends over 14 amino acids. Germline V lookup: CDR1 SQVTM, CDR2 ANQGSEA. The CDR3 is CSVGDRGLPDGYTF. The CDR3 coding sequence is TGCAGTGTTGGTGACAGGGGCCTCCCGGACGGCTACACCTTC.

CDR3 loop: CASSPGTGRNTIYF. CDR3 nucleotides: TGTGCCAGCAGCCCTGGGACAGGAAGAAACACCATATATTTT. This chain links TRBV7-2 with TRBJ1-3; 8 bases fit TRBD1. The J segment lost 5 bases and the V segment lost 5 bases, leaving 5 bases of the junction unmatched. From germline, CDR1 is SGHTA and CDR2 FQGNSA. This CDR3 is 14 amino acids long.

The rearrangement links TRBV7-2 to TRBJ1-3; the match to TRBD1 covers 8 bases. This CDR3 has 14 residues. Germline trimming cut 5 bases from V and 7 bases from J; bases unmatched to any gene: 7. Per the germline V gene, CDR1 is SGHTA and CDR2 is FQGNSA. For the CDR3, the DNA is TGTGCCAGCAGCAAGACAGGGGCTGAGAACACCATATATTTT. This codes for CASSKTGAENTIYF.